The 16 T cell receptor beta chains below were found in one sample sequenced in a study of blood T cell repertoires in COVID-19 (dated by TCRdb to 2019 to 2021). The library was generated by the immunoSEQ multiplex PCR assay. What TCRdb holds here is the immuneACCESS table cut down to in-frame rearrangements. Part of the clones is not present; checked against another copy, under half of the missing clones reflect an unresolved V gene, and the others are unexplained. The sample table records tens of thousands of clones; 79% of these occur just once. In total, the top ten clones hold 32% of the sample. The specimen was peripheral blood. These receptors were taken from a human donor in a cohort sampled during active COVID-19.

The gene calls are TRBV28 and TRBJ2-7; D might be TRBD2 (7 bases). This CDR3 spans 12 amino acids. CDR1 is MDHEN, CDR2 SYDVKM, per germline. The ends were cut back, 5 bases at V and 9 bases at J, with 14 bases in the middle. The CDR3: CASSTPAGAQYF. The CDR3 nucleotides are TGTGCCAGCAGTACCCCCGCGGGGGCGCAGTACTTC.

The V and J genes are TRBV30 and TRBJ1-4; D is ambiguous. The CDR3 sequence is 15 residues long. The V gene's germline CDR1 is GTSNPN and CDR2 SVGIG (reference sequence). The V gene lost 0 bases and the J gene lost 7 bases, with 15 bases spanning the gap. CDR3 loop: CAWSVGSGVTEKLFF. CDR3 nucleotides: TGTGCCTGGAGTGTAGGCAGCGGGGTTACTGAAAAACTGTTTTTT. The full variable domain, completed using reference TRBV30 and TRBJ1-4, is SQTIHQWPATLVQPVGSPLSLECTVEGTSNPNLYWYRQAAGRGLQLLFYSVGIGQISSEVPQNLSASRPQDRQFILSSKKLLLSDSGFYLCAWSVGSGVTEKLFFGSGTQLSVL.

This clone was recorded a few times. This CDR3 reads CASSPLGLSYNEQFF. CDR3 DNA: TGTGCCAGCAGCCCGCTGGGCCTCTCCTACAATGAGCAGTTCTTC. The V gene is TRBV11-2, the J gene TRBJ2-1; D unresolved. CDR1 SGHAT and CDR2 FQNNGV come from the germline V gene. The CDR3 length is 15 residues. V was trimmed by 5 bases and J by 0 bases, leaving 11 bases between them.

This clone is labeled as medium-sized. This sequence joins TRBV7-8 and TRBJ2-1, with 10 bases matching TRBD2. V shed 5 bases, J shed 1 base, and the junction held 5 bases outside the gene matches. Germline CDR1 and CDR2: SGHVS and FQNEAQ. This CDR3 region has 16 residues. The CDR3 nucleotides are TGTGCCAGCAGCCCTAGCGGGAGTGGGTCCTACAATGAGCAGTTCTTC. This sequence encodes CASSPSGSGSYNEQFF.

This sequence joins TRBV3-1 (or the pseudogene TRBV3-2) and TRBJ2-5; no definite D call. This CDR3 has 14 amino acids. V was cut by 0 bases and J by 1 base, with 6 bases left in between. Germline V gene sequence: CDR1 LGHDT, CDR2 YNNKEL (reference sequence). CDR3 DNA: TGTGCCAGCAGCCAAGATTACGGCCAAGAGACCCAGTACTTC. Its protein is CASSQDYGQETQYF.

The genes are TRBV14 and TRBJ2-2, with 7 nucleotides matching TRBD2. The germline CDR1 and CDR2 sequences are SGHDN and FVKESK. Germline trimming cut 0 bases from V and 6 bases from J; bases unmatched to any gene: 1. The CDR3 extends over 14 amino acids. In DNA, the CDR3 is TGTGCCAGCAGCCAAGATGGGGGGGCCGGGGAGCTGTTTTTT. Its translation: CASSQDGGAGELFF.

As to this clone: One end of the junction fails to match germline, which may point to a read error. The chain employs TRBV7-3 and TRBJ1-3; TRBD1 is a possible D gene (6 bases). This CDR3 region has 15 residues. Germline V gene lookup returns CDR1 SGHTA and CDR2 FQGTGA. The DNA for the CDR3 is TGTGCCAGCAGCCTAACAGGGAGCTCTGGAAACACCATATATTTT. Translation gives CASSLTGSSGNTIYF.

A few counts support this clone. Here the CDR3 DNA reads TGTGCCAGCAGCACGGACAGGGAAAACACCGGGGAGCTGTTTTTT. Translating it yields CASSTDRENTGELFF. J is TRBJ2-2 and V is TRBV5-5, with 8 bases that match TRBD1. CDR3 size: 15 residues. The J segment lost 2 bases and the V segment lost 4 bases, leaving 4 bases of the junction unmatched. Germline assignment: CDR1 SGHKS and CDR2 YYEKEE (reference sequence).

This clone was seen a few times. This chain connects TRBV5-6 to TRBJ2-5; maybe TRBD2 (6 bases). Germline V gene lookup returns CDR1 SGHDT and CDR2 YYEEEE. The V end was cut by 4 bases, the J end by 5 bases, with 12 bases between. The CDR3 extends over 13 amino acids. The CDR3 protein is CASSVTSRETQYF. DNA of the CDR3: TGTGCCAGCAGCGTGACTAGTAGGGAGACCCAGTACTTC.

The V gene is TRBV29-1, the J gene TRBJ2-2, with 10 bases lining up with TRBD1. The CDR3 extends over 13 amino acids. Losses at the gene ends were 7 bases for V and 8 bases for J; bases not matched to a gene: 7. Germline assignment: CDR1 SQVTM and CDR2 ANQGSEA. Here the CDR3 DNA reads TGCAGCGCCCGACAGGGGGCTGCGGGGGAGCTGTTTTTT. It is translated as CSARQGAAGELFF.

V is TRBV5-4 and J is TRBJ1-1, with D possibly being TRBD1 (6 bases). The length of the CDR3 is 15 residues. With 6 bases removed from V and 8 bases from J, the gap between germline ends came to 23 bases. Germline V gene data show CDR1 as SGHNT and CDR2 as YYREEE (reference sequence). In DNA form, the CDR3 reads TGTGCCAGCAAACTCTGGGGGGGGCCACTGGAAGAAGCTTTCTTT. It translates to CASKLWGGPLEEAFF.

The V and J genes are TRBV9 and TRBJ1-2; 9 bases agree with TRBD1. Germline-derived CDR1 and CDR2 are SGDLS and YYNGEE. The CDR3 spans 16 residues. Trimming removed 0 bases from V and 6 bases from J; junction bases left unmatched: 9. CDR3 in DNA: TGTGCCAGCAGCGTAGAGGGACAGGGTATGGGAGATGGCTACACCTTC. It codes for CASSVEGQGMGDGYTF.

The rearrangement uses TRBV19 and TRBJ2-1, with D possibly matching TRBD1 (6 bases). Germline CDR1 is LNHDA and CDR2 is SQIVND (reference sequence). This CDR3 contains 14 residues. Trimming took 6 bases from V and 4 from J, leaving 13 bases between them. The CDR3 coding sequence is TGTGCCAGTAGGGGTGGGGGCTGGTACAATGAGCAGTTCTTC. Its translation: CASRGGGWYNEQFF. The entire variable domain, with the rest obtained from reference TRBV19 and TRBJ2-1, is as follows: DGGITQSPKYLFRKEGQNVTLSCEQNLNHDAMYWYRQDPGQGLRLIYYSQIVNDFQKGDIAEGYSVSREKKESFPLTVTSAQKNPTAFYLCASRGGGWYNEQFFGPGTRLTVL.

The genes are TRBV30 and TRBJ1-1; D remains ambiguous. The CDR3 sequence is 15 residues long. Germline CDR1 GTSNPN, CDR2 SVGIG (reference sequence). The ends were cut back, 0 bases at V and 2 bases at J, with 13 bases in the middle. The DNA for the CDR3 is TGTGCCTGGAGTGTAGGAGGCCGGATTAACACTGAAGCTTTCTTT. As protein: CAWSVGGRINTEAFF.

With regard to this clone: A read error is possible here, since a much larger clone lies one base away. The rearrangement uses TRBV9 and TRBJ1-2; tentative D call: TRBD1 (6 bases). Germline V gene lookup returns CDR1 SGDLS and CDR2 YYNGEE. The CDR3 is 12 residues long. Deletions cut 4 bases from V and 4 bases from J, with 8 bases between. The CDR3 DNA sequence: TGTGCCAGCAGCCCGGACAGCTATGGCTACACCTTC. This codes for CASSPDSYGYTF.

The chain carries TRBV30 and TRBJ1-2; TRBD1 aligns across 7 bases. The length of the CDR3 is 11 residues. The germline CDR1 and CDR2 sequences are GTSNPN and SVGIG (reference sequence). V trimming: 4 bases; J trimming: 10 bases; junction bases outside the gene matches: 6. CDR3 sequence (DNA): TGTGCCTGGACAACAGGGGCAGACTACACCTTC. Translated: CAWTTGADYTF. Using reference TRBV30 and TRBJ1-2 for the parts outside the CDR3, the full variable domain is SQTIHQWPATLVQPVGSPLSLECTVEGTSNPNLYWYRQAAGRGLQLLFYSVGIGQISSEVPQNLSASRPQDRQFILSSKKLLLSDSGFYLCAWTTGADYTFGSGTRLTVV.